This T cell receptor (beta chain) was profiled in a study of glioma-infiltrating T cells. A word on this clonotype: Its antigen is currently unknown.

General observations from the study: Non-neoplastic patients had below-expected tissue-blood divergence, while all gliomas exceeded expectation. Only very few CDR3 sequences appeared in both tissue and blood.

Using RNA template, CDR3s of TCR alpha and beta were amplified with iRepertoire arm-PCR. One-step reverse transcription and amplification started from approximately 100-400 ng of tissue mRNA or PBMC total RNA. TCRdb called the multiplex PCR reads again in MiXCR, with one record for every CDR3 protein. Of about 140,000 distinct CDR3 sequences in the sample, more than 35% are singletons; the top ten hold 15% to 25%. V gave up 3 bases and J gave up 2 bases; unmatched junction bases: 9. The germline V gene encodes CDR1 LNHNV and CDR2 YYDKDF (reference sequence). The CDR3 has 17 residues. The chain combines TRBV15 with TRBJ2-4; 8 nucleotides align to TRBD2. This receptor was obtained from a human donor with low-grade glioma or glioblastoma, undergoing nonglioma brain surgery, or in good health (not recorded which). Material: glioma tissue, nonneoplastic brain tissue, or PBMCs (not recorded which). The CDR3 DNA reads TGTGCCACCAGCAGGGACCTTAGCGGGATCACCAAAAACATTCAGTACTTC. It encodes CATSRDLSGITKNIQYF.